This T cell receptor beta chain originates from a study of cytomegalovirus exposure and HLA in healthy donors. The study's findings and limits: Data from an earlier analysis indicated that most TCR beta V segments were productive either about 90% or about 30% of the time.

The PCR ran on 60 Vbeta and 13 Jbeta primers. Data came from immunoSEQ multiplex PCR; TCRdb stores just in-frame clones and leaves some out. This table holds under 100,000 clones, under 80% found once. Worth noting for this clone: What it recognizes is unknown.

The CDR3 is 13 amino acids. Germline V gene sequence: CDR1 WSHSY, CDR2 SAAADI. The ends lost 6 bases at V and 2 bases at J; junction bases unmatched: 3. Input material: PBMCs. This clonotype was obtained from a human donor in good health. The chain recombines TRBV10-2 with TRBJ2-5; 7 positions match TRBD1. The CDR3 is CASSPGQQETQYF. The CDR3 DNA follows: TGCGCCAGCAGCCCGGGACAGCAAGAGACCCAGTACTTC.